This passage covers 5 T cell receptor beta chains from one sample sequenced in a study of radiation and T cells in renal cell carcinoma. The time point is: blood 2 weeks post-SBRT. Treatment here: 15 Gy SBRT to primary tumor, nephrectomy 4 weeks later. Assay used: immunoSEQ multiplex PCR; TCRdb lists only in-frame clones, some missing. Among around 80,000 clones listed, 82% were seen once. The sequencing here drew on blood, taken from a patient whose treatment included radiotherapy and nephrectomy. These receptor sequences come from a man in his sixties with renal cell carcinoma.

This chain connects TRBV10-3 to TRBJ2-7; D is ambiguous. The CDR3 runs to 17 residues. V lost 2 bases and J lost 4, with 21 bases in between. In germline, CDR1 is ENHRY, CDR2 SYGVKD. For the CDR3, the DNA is TGTGCCATCAGTGAGGGTGATTTGGACCAGACGATGTACGAGCAGTACTTC. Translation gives CAISEGDLDQTMYEQYF.

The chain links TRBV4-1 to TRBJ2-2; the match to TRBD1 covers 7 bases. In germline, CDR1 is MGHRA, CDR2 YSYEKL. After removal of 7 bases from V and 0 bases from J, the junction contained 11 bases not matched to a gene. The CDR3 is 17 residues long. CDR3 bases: TGCGCCAGCAACTTCCAAAGGGACAGCTCGAACACCGGGGAGCTGTTTTTT. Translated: CASNFQRDSSNTGELFF.

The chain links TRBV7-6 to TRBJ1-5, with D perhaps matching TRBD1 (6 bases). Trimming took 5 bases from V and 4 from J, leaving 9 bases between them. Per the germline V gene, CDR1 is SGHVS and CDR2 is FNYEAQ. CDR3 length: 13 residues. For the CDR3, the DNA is TGTGCCAGCAGCCCCGACAGGAATCAGCCCCAGCATTTT. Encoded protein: CASSPDRNQPQHF.

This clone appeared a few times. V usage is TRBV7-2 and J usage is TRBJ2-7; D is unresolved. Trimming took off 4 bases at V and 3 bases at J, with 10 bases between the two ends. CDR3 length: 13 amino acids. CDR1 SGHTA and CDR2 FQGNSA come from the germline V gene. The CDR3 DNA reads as TGTGCCAGCAGCTCTATCGGCCGCTACGAGCAGTACTTC. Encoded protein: CASSSIGRYEQYF.

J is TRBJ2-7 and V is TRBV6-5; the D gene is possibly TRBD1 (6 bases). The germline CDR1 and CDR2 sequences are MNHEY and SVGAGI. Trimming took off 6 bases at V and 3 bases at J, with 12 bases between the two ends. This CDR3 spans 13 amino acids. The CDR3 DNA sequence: TGTGCCAGCAGCCTAGGACAGCACTACGAGCAGTACTTC. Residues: CASSLGQHYEQYF.